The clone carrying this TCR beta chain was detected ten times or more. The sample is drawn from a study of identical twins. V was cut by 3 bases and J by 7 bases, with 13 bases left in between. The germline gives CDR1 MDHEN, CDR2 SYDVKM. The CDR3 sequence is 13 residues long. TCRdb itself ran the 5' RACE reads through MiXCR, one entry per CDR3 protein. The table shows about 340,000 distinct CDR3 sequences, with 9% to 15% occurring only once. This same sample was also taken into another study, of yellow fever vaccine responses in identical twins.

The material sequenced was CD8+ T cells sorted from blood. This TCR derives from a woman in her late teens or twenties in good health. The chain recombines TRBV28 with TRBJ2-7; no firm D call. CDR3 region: CASSFFLVGEQYF. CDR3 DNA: TGTGCCAGCAGTTTCTTTTTGGTCGGGGAGCAGTACTTC.